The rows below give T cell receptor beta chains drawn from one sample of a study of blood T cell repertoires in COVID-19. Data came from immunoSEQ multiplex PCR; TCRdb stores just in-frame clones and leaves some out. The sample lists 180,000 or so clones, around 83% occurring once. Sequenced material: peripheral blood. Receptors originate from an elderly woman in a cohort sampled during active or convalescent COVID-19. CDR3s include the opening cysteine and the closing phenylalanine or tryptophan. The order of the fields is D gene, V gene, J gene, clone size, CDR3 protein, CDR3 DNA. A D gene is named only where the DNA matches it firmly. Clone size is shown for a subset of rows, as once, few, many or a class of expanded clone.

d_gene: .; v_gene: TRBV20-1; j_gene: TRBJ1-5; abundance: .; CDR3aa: CSASFSGGNQPQHF; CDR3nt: TGCAGTGCTAGTTTTTCAGGGGGCAATCAGCCCCAGCATTTT
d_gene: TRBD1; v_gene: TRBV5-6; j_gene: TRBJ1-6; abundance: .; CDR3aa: CASSPLKGQANSPLHF; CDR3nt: TGTGCCAGCAGCCCACTTAAAGGACAGGCGAATTCACCCCTCCACTTT
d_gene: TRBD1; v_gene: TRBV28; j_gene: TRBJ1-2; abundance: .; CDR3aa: CASSLGGGQSYGYTF; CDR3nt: TGTGCCAGCAGTTTAGGAGGGGGACAGTCCTATGGCTACACCTTC
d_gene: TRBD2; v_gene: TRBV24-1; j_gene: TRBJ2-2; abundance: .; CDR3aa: CATSLPGLAGEDDTGELFF; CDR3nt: TGTGCCACCAGCCTACCGGGACTAGCGGGAGAGGACGACACCGGGGAGCTGTTTTTT
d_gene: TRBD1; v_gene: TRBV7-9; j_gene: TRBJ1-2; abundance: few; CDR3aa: CASSLEGQGNGYTF; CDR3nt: TGTGCCAGCAGCTTAGAAGGACAGGGTAATGGCTACACCTTC
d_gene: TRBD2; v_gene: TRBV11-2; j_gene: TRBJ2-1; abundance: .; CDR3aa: CASSGQGLAGGLEQFF; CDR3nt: TGTGCCAGCAGCGGCCAAGGACTAGCGGGGGGGCTCGAGCAGTTCTTC
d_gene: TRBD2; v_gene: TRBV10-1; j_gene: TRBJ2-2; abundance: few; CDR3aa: CASSGGGLNTGELFF; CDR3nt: TGCGCCAGCAGCGGCGGGGGGCTAAACACCGGGGAGCTGTTTTTT
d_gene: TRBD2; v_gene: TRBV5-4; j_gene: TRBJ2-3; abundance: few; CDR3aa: CASSDTSGSHTDTQYF; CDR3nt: TGTGCCAGCAGCGATACTAGCGGGAGCCACACAGATACGCAGTATTTT
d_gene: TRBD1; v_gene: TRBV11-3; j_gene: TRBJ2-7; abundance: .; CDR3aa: CASSSGRGSLYEQYF; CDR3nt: TGTGCCAGCAGCTCAGGCAGGGGGAGTTTGTACGAGCAGTACTTC
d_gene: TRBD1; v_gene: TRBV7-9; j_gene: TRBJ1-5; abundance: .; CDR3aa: CASSTGQGMISNQPQHF; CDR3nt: TGTGCCAGCAGCACGGGACAGGGAATGATAAGCAATCAGCCCCAGCATTTT
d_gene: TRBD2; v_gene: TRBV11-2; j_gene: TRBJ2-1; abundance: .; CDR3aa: CASSKSTSGSSGEQFF; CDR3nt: TGTGCCAGCAGCAAATCGACTAGCGGGAGTTCGGGTGAGCAGTTCTTC
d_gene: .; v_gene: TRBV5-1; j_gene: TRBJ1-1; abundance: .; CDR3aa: CASSLAAGLGEAFF; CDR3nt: TGCGCCAGCAGCTTGGCGGCCGGGTTGGGTGAAGCTTTCTTT
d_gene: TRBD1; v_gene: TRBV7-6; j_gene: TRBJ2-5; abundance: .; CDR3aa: CASSLETGGLETQYF; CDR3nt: TGTGCCAGCAGCTTAGAGACAGGGGGTTTGGAGACCCAGTACTTC
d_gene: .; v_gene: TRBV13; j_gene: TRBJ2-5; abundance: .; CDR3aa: CASSRLQGMEETQYF; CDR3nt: TGTGCCAGCAGCCGTCTGCAGGGGATGGAGGAGACCCAGTACTTC
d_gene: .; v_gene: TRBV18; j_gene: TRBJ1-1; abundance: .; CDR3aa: CASSPRPVTEAFF; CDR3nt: TGTGCCAGCTCACCACGCCCAGTCACTGAAGCTTTCTTT
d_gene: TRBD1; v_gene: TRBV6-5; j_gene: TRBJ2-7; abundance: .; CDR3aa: CASSSPTGYEQYF; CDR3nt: TGTGCCAGCAGTTCCCCGACAGGGTACGAGCAGTACTTC
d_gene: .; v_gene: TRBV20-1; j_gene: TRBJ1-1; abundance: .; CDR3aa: CSARDYTEAFF; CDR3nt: TGCAGTGCTAGAGACTACACTGAAGCTTTCTTT
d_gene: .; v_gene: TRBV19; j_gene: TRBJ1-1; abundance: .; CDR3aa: CASRPLEGAPTEAFF; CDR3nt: TGTGCCAGTAGACCCTTAGAAGGGGCTCCTACTGAAGCTTTCTTT
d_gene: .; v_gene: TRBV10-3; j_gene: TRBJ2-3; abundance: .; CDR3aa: CAIRRELGDTQYF; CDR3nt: TGTGCCATCAGGAGGGAATTGGGGGATACGCAGTATTTT
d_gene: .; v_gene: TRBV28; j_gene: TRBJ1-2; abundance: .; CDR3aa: CASSLDSNYGYTF; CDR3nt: TGTGCCAGCAGTTTAGACTCTAACTATGGCTACACCTTC
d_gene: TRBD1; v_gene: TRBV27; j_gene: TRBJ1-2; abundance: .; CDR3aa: CASSDLSLDRPFNYGYTF; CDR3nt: TGTGCCAGCAGTGACCTCAGTCTGGACAGGCCGTTCAACTATGGCTACACCTTC
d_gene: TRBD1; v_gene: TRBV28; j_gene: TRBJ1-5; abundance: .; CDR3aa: CASRTGTDSNQPQHF; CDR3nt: TGTGCCAGCAGAACAGGGACAGATAGCAATCAGCCCCAGCATTTT
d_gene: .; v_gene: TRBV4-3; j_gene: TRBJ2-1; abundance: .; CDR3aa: CASSHEGYEQFF; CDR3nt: TGCGCCAGCAGCCATGAGGGATATGAGCAGTTCTTC
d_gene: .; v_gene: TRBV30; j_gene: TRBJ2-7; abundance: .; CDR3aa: CAWNLGGAGNEQYF; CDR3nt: TGTGCCTGGAATCTTGGGGGGGCGGGGAACGAGCAGTACTTC
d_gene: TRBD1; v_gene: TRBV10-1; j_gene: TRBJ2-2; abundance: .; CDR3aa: CASSGKGARTGELFF; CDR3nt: TGCGCCAGCAGTGGAAAGGGGGCGCGCACCGGGGAGCTGTTTTTT